This T cell receptor beta chain was documented in a study of blood T cell repertoires in COVID-19. Study background: PBMCs, B-cell-depleted T cells, or T cells provided the cDNA or gDNA that made up the material.

Recruited during active infection, patients (from Seattle) were subsequently followed longitudinally. CDR1 and CDR2 (germline): SGHNT, YYREEE (reference sequence). This CDR3 spans 15 amino acids. The V and J ends lost 0 bases and 4 bases, in that order; junction bases with no gene match: 5. TCRdb's copy holds only in-frame clones and misses some; the assay was immunoSEQ multiplex PCR. Of 250,000 to 350,000 clones in the sample, around 85% were seen once. This TCR was recovered from a human donor with COVID-19, enrolled during active disease. The donor label of this sample is uncertain. The rearrangement joins TRBV5-4 to TRBJ2-7; 9 bases are shared with TRBD2. The sample consisted of peripheral blood. The CDR3 is CASSLDSGSFYEQYF. The CDR3 region has the DNA TGTGCCAGCAGCTTGGATAGCGGGAGTTTTTACGAGCAGTACTTC.